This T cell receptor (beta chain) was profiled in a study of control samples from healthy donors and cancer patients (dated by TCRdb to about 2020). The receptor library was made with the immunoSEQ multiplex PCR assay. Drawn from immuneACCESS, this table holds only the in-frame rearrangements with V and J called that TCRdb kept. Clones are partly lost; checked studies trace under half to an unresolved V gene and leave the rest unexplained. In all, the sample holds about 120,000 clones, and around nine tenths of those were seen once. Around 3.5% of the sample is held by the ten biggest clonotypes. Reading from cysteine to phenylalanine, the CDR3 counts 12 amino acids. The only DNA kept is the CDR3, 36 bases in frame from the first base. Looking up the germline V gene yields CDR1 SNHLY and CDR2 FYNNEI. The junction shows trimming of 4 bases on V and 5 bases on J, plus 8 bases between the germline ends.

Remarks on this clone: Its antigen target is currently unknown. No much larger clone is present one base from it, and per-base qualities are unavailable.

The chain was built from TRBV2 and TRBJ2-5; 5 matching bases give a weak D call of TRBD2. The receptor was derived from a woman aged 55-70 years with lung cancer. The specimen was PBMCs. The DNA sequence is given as TGTGCCAGCAGTGCTAGCAGCGAGACCCAGTACTTC. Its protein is CASSASSETQYF.